A selection of T cell receptor beta chains follows, all from one sample in a study of shared clonotypes between healthy human individuals. Method: immunoSEQ multiplex PCR; TCRdb's copy keeps in-frame clones and lacks some. The sample has 85,000 to 100,000 clones, almost 70% seen once; the top ten hold about half. Sequenced material: memory CD8+ T cells sorted from blood. Every receptor here comes from a man under 40 in good health. Each CDR3 is given with its conserved first and last residue. Fields, in order: J gene, clone size, D gene, V gene, CDR3 length, CDR3 protein, CDR3 DNA. The D gene is left open where the match is weak. Expanded clones get a size class; other rows say once, few or many, or leave the size out.

J: TRBJ1-4
size: .
D: .
V: TRBV9
length: 16
CDR3: CASSPYGGGPNEKLFF
DNA: TGTGCCAGCAGCCCGTACGGGGGGGGGCCTAATGAAAAACTGTTTTTT

J: TRBJ2-7
size: once
D: .
V: TRBV5-1
length: 15
CDR3: CASSRTSESSYEQYF
DNA: TGCGCCAGCAGCCGGACGTCTGAAAGCTCCTACGAGCAGTACTTC

J: TRBJ1-4
size: .
D: .
V: TRBV15
length: 12
CDR3: CATSSTGWELFF
DNA: TGTGCCACCAGCAGCACAGGGTGGGAACTGTTTTTT

J: TRBJ2-3
size: .
D: .
V: TRBV13
length: 14
CDR3: CASSLHLGTDTQYF
DNA: TGTGCCAGCAGCTTACATTTGGGCACAGATACGCAGTATTTT

J: TRBJ2-7
size: .
D: TRBD2
V: TRBV7-8
length: 15
CDR3: CASSLVSGTTYEQYF
DNA: TGTGCCAGCAGCTTAGTTAGCGGGACTACCTACGAGCAGTACTTC

J: TRBJ2-7
size: .
D: .
V: TRBV25-1
length: 13
CDR3: CASSSDGAYEQYF
DNA: TGTGCCAGCAGTTCGGACGGAGCCTACGAGCAGTACTTC

J: TRBJ1-2
size: .
D: TRBD1
V: TRBV6-6
length: 16
CDR3: CASSSGSGQGYYGYTF
DNA: TGTGCCAGCAGCTCCGGGTCGGGACAGGGATACTATGGCTACACCTTC

J: TRBJ2-1
size: .
D: .
V: TRBV9
length: 14
CDR3: CASSVGVEGNEQFF
DNA: TGTGCCAGCAGCGTTGGGGTAGAGGGCAATGAGCAGTTCTTC

J: TRBJ1-1
size: .
D: .
V: TRBV5-5
length: 12
CDR3: CASSYENTEAFF
DNA: TGTGCCAGCAGCTATGAGAACACTGAAGCTTTCTTT

J: TRBJ2-5
size: .
D: TRBD2
V: TRBV4-3
length: 17
CDR3: CASSPGWASGLQETQYF
DNA: TGCGCCAGCAGCCCTGGCTGGGCTAGCGGCCTCCAAGAGACCCAGTACTTC

J: TRBJ2-3
size: many
D: TRBD2
V: TRBV2
length: 17
CDR3: CASRGLAGTGTTDTQYF
DNA: TGTGCCAGCAGGGGACTAGCGGGGACCGGGACTACAGATACGCAGTATTTT

J: TRBJ2-1
size: .
D: .
V: TRBV7-9
length: 15
CDR3: CASRRGGGSYNEQFF
DNA: TGTGCCAGCAGGAGGGGGGGTGGCAGCTACAATGAGCAGTTCTTC

J: TRBJ1-5
size: .
D: .
V: TRBV2
length: 14
CDR3: CASSERGRDQPQHF
DNA: TGTGCCAGCAGTGAGAGGGGCAGGGATCAGCCCCAGCATTTT

J: TRBJ1-1
size: .
D: .
V: TRBV9
length: 15
CDR3: CASSVVDQRLTEAFF
DNA: TGTGCCAGCAGCGTAGTAGATCAACGGCTCACTGAAGCTTTCTTT

J: TRBJ2-2
size: once
D: TRBD2
V: TRBV2
length: 15
CDR3: CASSPGGLGTGELFF
DNA: TGTGCCAGCAGTCCGGGGGGGCTGGGCACCGGGGAGCTGTTTTTT

J: TRBJ2-4
size: .
D: TRBD2
V: TRBV11-1
length: 17
CDR3: CASSRGGGRETKNIQYF
DNA: TGTGCCAGCAGCAGAGGTGGCGGGAGGGAAACCAAAAACATTCAGTACTTC

J: TRBJ2-1
size: .
D: TRBD1
V: TRBV9
length: 15
CDR3: CASSSRDSSLNEQFF
DNA: TGTGCCAGCAGCTCGAGGGACAGTTCGCTGAATGAGCAGTTCTTC

J: TRBJ2-2
size: .
D: TRBD1
V: TRBV6-4
length: 16
CDR3: CASSDSSQGATGELFF
DNA: TGTGCCAGCAGTGACTCGAGCCAGGGGGCGACCGGGGAGCTGTTTTTT

J: TRBJ1-5
size: .
D: TRBD1
V: TRBV5-5
length: 16
CDR3: CASRADRSGANQPQHF
DNA: TGTGCCAGCAGGGCGGACAGGAGTGGGGCCAATCAGCCCCAGCATTTT

J: TRBJ2-5
size: .
D: TRBD2
V: TRBV7-6
length: 15
CDR3: CASSIAGGPGETQYF
DNA: TGTGCCAGCAGTATCGCGGGAGGGCCGGGGGAGACCCAGTACTTC

J: TRBJ2-1
size: .
D: TRBD2
V: TRBV28
length: 17
CDR3: CASSLDIAGGVFNEQFF
DNA: TGTGCCAGCAGTCTAGACATAGCGGGAGGGGTCTTCAATGAGCAGTTCTTC

J: TRBJ2-1
size: .
D: .
V: TRBV6-1
length: 15
CDR3: CASSLSRDIYNEQFF
DNA: TGTGCCAGCAGCCTATCTAGAGACATCTACAATGAGCAGTTCTTC

J: TRBJ2-7
size: .
D: .
V: TRBV11-2
length: 14
CDR3: CASSLAGTSYEQYF
DNA: TGTGCCAGCAGCTTGGCCGGGACCTCCTACGAGCAGTACTTC

J: TRBJ2-2
size: once
D: TRBD2
V: TRBV28
length: 16
CDR3: CASEGLANFNTGELFF
DNA: TGTGCCAGCGAGGGACTAGCCAATTTCAACACCGGGGAGCTGTTTTTT

J: TRBJ2-7
size: .
D: .
V: TRBV9
length: 14
CDR3: CASSVGDISYEQYF
DNA: TGTGCCAGCAGCGTAGGGGACATCTCCTACGAGCAGTACTTC

J: TRBJ2-2
size: once
D: TRBD2
V: TRBV9
length: 15
CDR3: CASSGGRANTGELFF
DNA: TGTGCCAGCAGCGGGGGGAGGGCTAACACCGGGGAGCTGTTTTTT

J: TRBJ2-3
size: few
D: .
V: TRBV11-2
length: 17
CDR3: CASSLDSVPGGTDTQYF
DNA: TGTGCCAGCAGCTTAGATTCGGTTCCGGGGGGCACAGATACGCAGTATTTT

J: TRBJ1-5
size: .
D: .
V: TRBV27
length: 13
CDR3: CASRLREYQPQHF
DNA: TGTGCCAGCAGACTTAGGGAATATCAGCCCCAGCATTTT

J: TRBJ1-1
size: once
D: .
V: TRBV13
length: 13
CDR3: CASSLVVHTEAFF
DNA: TGTGCCAGCAGCTTAGTGGTTCACACTGAAGCTTTCTTT

J: TRBJ2-1
size: .
D: TRBD2
V: TRBV9
length: 15
CDR3: CASSHMTSGYNEQFF
DNA: TGTGCCAGCAGCCATATGACTAGCGGCTACAATGAGCAGTTCTTC

J: TRBJ2-3
size: .
D: .
V: TRBV27
length: 13
CDR3: CASREYNTDTQYF
DNA: TGTGCCAGCAGGGAATATAACACAGATACGCAGTATTTT

J: TRBJ1-6
size: .
D: .
V: TRBV27
length: 15
CDR3: CASSLIDGEDSPLHF
DNA: TGTGCCAGCAGTTTAATAGACGGGGAGGATTCACCCCTCCACTTT

J: TRBJ2-1
size: .
D: .
V: TRBV7-2
length: 15
CDR3: CASSLSSLFRNEQFF
DNA: TGTGCCAGCAGCTTAAGTTCACTCTTCCGCAATGAGCAGTTCTTC

J: TRBJ1-4
size: many
D: .
V: TRBV11-2
length: 14
CDR3: CALSWRATNEKLFF
DNA: TGTGCCCTGTCTTGGCGTGCAACTAATGAAAAACTGTTTTTT

J: TRBJ1-4
size: .
D: .
V: TRBV28
length: 11
CDR3: CASSFVSGMFF
DNA: TGTGCCAGCAGTTTCGTAAGCGGAATGTTTTTT

J: TRBJ2-7
size: .
D: TRBD1
V: TRBV27
length: 14
CDR3: CASSWTGTGYEQYF
DNA: TGTGCCAGCAGCTGGACAGGGACAGGCTACGAGCAGTACTTC

J: TRBJ2-5
size: many
D: .
V: TRBV27
length: 13
CDR3: CASSFTGYETQYF
DNA: TGTGCCAGCAGTTTCACGGGTTACGAGACCCAGTACTTC

J: TRBJ2-3
size: few
D: .
V: TRBV4-2
length: 13
CDR3: CASSPTPRGAQYF
DNA: TGTGCCAGCAGCCCGACCCCTCGGGGAGCGCAGTATTTT

J: TRBJ2-7
size: few
D: .
V: TRBV7-8
length: 13
CDR3: CASSPSVTYEQYF
DNA: TGTGCCAGCAGCCCTAGCGTCACCTACGAGCAGTACTTC